The 6 T cell receptor beta chains listed next were all sequenced from one sample in a study of cytomegalovirus exposure and HLA in healthy donors. With 60 Vbeta and 13 Jbeta primers, the PCR was carried out. TCRdb keeps only in-frame clones here, not all; method: immunoSEQ multiplex PCR. In the table there are roughly 57,000 clones, almost 85% of which are singletons. Sequenced sample: PBMCs. The receptors were sampled from a man aged 45 to 65 in good health and CMV-seronegative.

The V and J genes are TRBV21-1 and TRBJ1-3. TRBV21-1 is noted as a pseudogene. The CDR3 extends over 18 amino acids. The CDR3 DNA sequence: TGTGCCAGCAGCAAGGGGAGGAGCAGAACAGACTCTGGAAACACCATATATTTT. Encoded protein: CASSKGRSRTDSGNTIYF.

CDR3 in amino acids: CASSWSGGSSYNEQFF. In DNA form, the CDR3 reads TGTGCCAGCAGCTGGAGCGGGGGTAGCTCCTACAATGAGCAGTTCTTC. The chain couples TRBV7-2 to TRBJ2-1; 8 positions agree with TRBD2. V shed 4 bases and J 0 bases; nucleotides not matched to a gene: 5. Germline CDR1 SGHTA, CDR2 FQGNSA. The CDR3 runs 16 residues.

The rearrangement links TRBV7-3 to TRBJ2-2; TRBD1 is a possible D gene (6 bases). The V end was cut by 6 bases, the J end by 5 bases, with 10 bases between. The CDR3 is made up of 13 amino acids. Germline CDR1 reads SGHTA; CDR2 reads FQGTGA. CDR3 nucleotides: TGTGCCAGCAGGATACAGGGTACCGGGGAGCTGTTTTTT. Translating it yields CASRIQGTGELFF.

CDR3 nucleotide sequence: TGTGCCAGCAGTCCGGGAACGGGCACTGAAGCTTTCTTT. Translation gives CASSPGTGTEAFF. V is TRBV6-5 and J is TRBJ1-1; the D is unclear. V was clipped by 5 bases and J by 4 bases, with 11 bases between them. The CDR3 extends over 13 amino acids. Germline V gene data show CDR1 as MNHEY and CDR2 as SVGAGI.

The genes are TRBV14 and TRBJ2-2, with 11 bases identical to TRBD1. J gave up 0 bases and V 2 bases, and 5 bases lay outside the gene matches. Germline CDR1 and CDR2: SGHDN and FVKESK. The CDR3 has 18 residues. CDR3 bases: TGTGCCAGCAGCCAACTAAGGGGACAGGGGGCGAACACCGGGGAGCTGTTTTTT. As protein: CASSQLRGQGANTGELFF.

The chain is built from TRBV28 and TRBJ2-2, with D unresolved. The CDR3 sequence is 13 residues long. Germline-derived CDR1 and CDR2 are MDHEN and SYDVKM. Trimming pared 3 bases from V and 2 bases from J, leaving 4 bases between. DNA of the CDR3: TGTGCCAGCAGTTTCGTAAACACCGGGGAGCTGTTTTTT. Protein sequence: CASSFVNTGELFF. Full variable domain (missing parts from reference TRBV28 and TRBJ2-2): DVKVTQSSRYLVKRTGEKVFLECVQDMDHENMFWYRQDPGLGLRLIYFSYDVKMKEKGDIPEGYSVSREKKERFSLILESASTNQTSMYLCASSFVNTGELFFGEGSRLTVL.